This section outlines one T cell receptor (beta chain) sequence together with its context. The source of the sample is a study of OX40 agonist ivuxolimab in advanced cancers. As for the study in general: All patients had ivuxolimab intravenously every 2 weeks at 0.01 to 10 mg/kg.

The data were produced by immunoSEQ multiplex PCR, yet TCRdb's version contains in-frame clones alone and is incomplete. The sample shows around 80,000 clones, roughly four fifths of them seen only once. V was shortened by 6 bases and J by 5 bases, with 16 bases between the two germline ends. The CDR3 covers 14 residues. CDR1 is MNHEY and CDR2 is SMNVEV in the germline V gene (reference sequence). The sequencing here drew on CD4+ or CD8+ T cells sorted from blood, taken in a trial of the OX40 agonist ivuxolimab. This clonotype was sampled from an adult with an advanced solid tumor such as melanoma, head and neck, liver or kidney cancer. This sequence joins TRBV27 and TRBJ2-5; the D gene is possibly TRBD1 (6 bases). The chain's CDR3 is CASSSTGITETQYF. CDR3 nucleotides: TGTGCCAGCAGCTCTACAGGGATTACGGAGACCCAGTACTTC.